These 29 T cell receptor beta chains were all obtained from the same sample, sequenced in a study of control samples from healthy donors and cancer patients. Method: immunoSEQ multiplex PCR; TCRdb's copy keeps in-frame clones and lacks some. The data show around 58,000 clones, approximately 88% seen once. The sequenced sample was blood. The receptor source for this set is a man in his fifties or sixties in good health.

The chain couples TRBV2 to TRBJ2-7; 10 bases are shared with TRBD2. V lost 6 bases, J lost 4 bases, and 6 bases stayed unmatched. This CDR3 has 14 residues. The germline gives CDR1 SNHLY, CDR2 FYNNEI. The CDR3 is CASRGGLALYEQYF. In DNA form, the CDR3 reads TGTGCCAGCAGGGGGGGACTAGCGTTGTACGAGCAGTACTTC.

CDR3 sequence: CSALTAYEQYF. The CDR3 coding sequence is TGCAGCGCCTTGACAGCCTACGAGCAGTACTTC. The chain uses TRBV29-1 and TRBJ2-7; tentative D call: TRBD1 (5 bases). The germline CDR1 and CDR2 sequences are SQVTM and ANQGSEA. The V gene lost 7 bases and the J gene lost 2 bases, with 9 bases spanning the gap. The CDR3 has 11 residues.

This clone was found once. This chain connects TRBV20-1 to TRBJ1-5; D perhaps matches TRBD1 (6 bases). Trimming cost V 3 bases and J 6 bases, with 15 bases left between them. The CDR3 covers 14 residues. In germline, CDR1 is DFQATT, CDR2 SNEGSKA (reference sequence). The CDR3 region has the DNA TGCAGTGCTAGTATAACAGGGTCCTCTCAGCCCCAGCATTTT. Translation: CSASITGSSQPQHF.

The V call is TRBV5-4, the J call TRBJ2-5; TRBD1 matches at 8 bases. This CDR3 region has 13 residues. The ends lost 0 bases at V and 5 bases at J; junction bases unmatched: 0. Per germline, CDR1 SGHNT and CDR2 YYREEE (reference sequence). The CDR3 protein is CASSLGQGETQYF. In DNA form, the CDR3 reads TGTGCCAGCAGCTTGGGACAGGGGGAGACCCAGTACTTC. The whole variable domain, remainder taken from reference TRBV5-4 and TRBJ2-5, is ETGVTQSPTHLIKTRGQQVTLRCSSQSGHNTVSWYQQALGQGPQFIFQYYREEENGRGNFPPRFSGLQFPNYSSELNVNALELDDSALYLCASSLGQGETQYFGPGTRLLVL.

The J gene is TRBJ2-7, the V gene TRBV5-6, with TRBD1 matching 7 bases. This CDR3 is built from 14 residues. Germline assignment: CDR1 SGHDT and CDR2 YYEEEE. V shed 1 base, J shed 7 bases, and the junction held 8 bases outside the gene matches. The CDR3 nucleotides are TGTGCCAGCAGCTTGTCATGGGACAGCCGGGAGCAGTACTTC. Protein product: CASSLSWDSREQYF.

The J gene is TRBJ2-2, the V gene TRBV6-5, with D perhaps given as TRBD1 or TRBD2 (5 bases each). The length of the CDR3 is 15 residues. CDR1 and CDR2 from the germline V gene are MNHEY and SVGAGI. V was pared by 11 bases and J by 7 bases, with 23 bases between. Written as DNA, the CDR3 is TGTGCCGGCCGACCGGGACCACAAGGCGGCGGGGAGCTGTTTTTT. This codes for CAGRPGPQGGGELFF.

The CDR3 DNA sequence: TGTGCCAGCTCACCGCAGGGGGGCGAGCAGTACTTC. It specifies CASSPQGGEQYF. The chain recombines TRBV18 with TRBJ2-7; D is perhaps TRBD1 (7 bases). Per germline, CDR1 KGHSH and CDR2 LQKENI. The CDR3 has 12 residues. The V end lost 3 bases, the J end lost 6 bases, and 9 bases lay between the germline ends.

Only one count was recorded for this clone. The rearrangement uses TRBV4-3 and TRBJ2-5, with unresolved D. Trimming removed 0 bases from V and 1 base from J, with 9 bases in between. Germline CDR1 is LGHNA and CDR2 is YSLEER. The CDR3 contains 15 residues. The CDR3 is CASSQDRDPQETQYF. CDR3 nucleotide sequence: TGCGCCAGCAGCCAAGATCGAGACCCCCAAGAGACCCAGTACTTC.

A single count supports this clone. This chain uses TRBV9 with TRBJ1-1; D remains unclear. The CDR3 is 14 residues long. Germline V CDR1 and CDR2: SGDLS, YYNGEE. Trimming removed 0 bases at V and 5 bases at J, with 11 bases between. The CDR3 bases are TGTGCCAGCAGCGTAGATTATAGGGCGACTGAAGCTTTCTTT. It specifies CASSVDYRATEAFF.

The rearrangement links TRBV3-1 (or the pseudogene TRBV3-2) to TRBJ2-3, with TRBD2 matching over 9 bases. The CDR3 runs 15 residues. With 6 bases clipped from V and 0 bases from J, the junction kept 4 bases outside the gene matches. CDR1 and CDR2 from the germline V gene are LGHDT and YNNKEL (reference sequence). CDR3 sequence reads: CASSQSGRSTDTQYF. The CDR3 nucleotides read TGTGCCAGCAGTCAGAGCGGGAGGAGCACAGATACGCAGTATTTT.

The rearrangement links TRBV6-2 or TRBV6-3 to TRBJ2-7, with D tentatively TRBD1 (6 bases). CDR1 is MNHEY and CDR2 is SVGEGT in the germline V gene. The CDR3 has 12 residues. The ends were cut back, 5 bases at V and 2 bases at J, with 7 bases in the middle. The CDR3 region has the DNA TGTGCCAGCAGTGGACAGACCTACGAGCAGTACTTC. It is translated as CASSGQTYEQYF.

The chain combines TRBV11-2 with TRBJ2-1, with 8 positions matching TRBD2. The V gene's germline CDR1 is SGHAT and CDR2 FQNNGV. Trimming cost V 1 base and J 6 bases; bases outside gene matches: 8. The CDR3 runs to 16 residues. In DNA, the CDR3 is TGTGCCAGCAGCTTAGCCCAGCGGGAGCCTTTCAATGAGCAGTTCTTC. Its protein is CASSLAQREPFNEQFF.

In DNA form, the CDR3 reads TGTGCCAGCTCACCGAAACAGGGGGCGGATACGCAGTATTTT. Protein sequence: CASSPKQGADTQYF. The chain employs TRBV18 and TRBJ2-3, with 9 bases matching TRBD1. This CDR3 comprises 14 residues. Looked up from germline, CDR1 is KGHSH and CDR2 is LQKENI. The ends lost 3 bases at V and 6 bases at J; junction bases unmatched: 4.

This clone has a handful of counts. This chain joins TRBV19 and TRBJ2-3, with TRBD2 matching over 7 bases. This CDR3 has 17 amino acids. Germline CDR1 is LNHDA and CDR2 is SQIVND (reference sequence). J gave up 9 bases and V 2 bases, and 17 bases lay outside the gene matches. CDR3 protein: CASSISAASGDGRTQYF. In DNA, the CDR3 is TGTGCCAGTAGTATATCCGCCGCTAGCGGAGATGGACGAACGCAGTATTTT.

V usage is TRBV2 and J usage is TRBJ1-1; 7 positions match TRBD1. With 5 bases clipped from V and 0 bases from J, the junction kept 3 bases outside the gene matches. CDR1 and CDR2 (germline): SNHLY, FYNNEI. The CDR3 spans 14 residues. CDR3 protein: CASSRQGLNTEAFF. The CDR3 coding sequence is TGTGCCAGCAGTCGACAGGGACTGAACACTGAAGCTTTCTTT. The full variable domain, its missing parts supplied by reference TRBV2 and TRBJ1-1, is EPEVTQTPSHQVTQMGQEVILRCVPISNHLYFYWYRQILGQKVEFLVSFYNNEISEKSEIFDDQFSVERPDGSNFTLKIRSTKLEDSAMYFCASSRQGLNTEAFFGQGTRLTVV.

The rearrangement joins TRBV4-3 to TRBJ2-7, with D perhaps being TRBD1 or TRBD2 (5 bases each). V was clipped by 3 bases and J by 4 bases, with 7 bases between them. CDR1 is LGHNA, CDR2 YSLEER, per germline. The CDR3 length is 12 residues. CDR3 residues: CASSHEGYEQYF. The CDR3 region has the DNA TGCGCCAGCAGCCACGAGGGGTACGAGCAGTACTTC.

This clone was picked up one time. This chain joins TRBV5-6 and TRBJ1-2; TRBD1 aligns across 10 bases. After removal of 4 bases from V and 7 bases from J, the junction contained 7 bases not matched to a gene. Per germline, CDR1 SGHDT and CDR2 YYEEEE. There are 14 residues in the CDR3. The CDR3 protein is CASSPGQGVSGYTF. The CDR3 DNA sequence: TGTGCCAGCAGCCCTGGACAGGGGGTTTCTGGCTACACCTTC.

The chain has TRBV19 and TRBJ1-5; D perhaps matches TRBD1 (5 bases). Per the germline V gene, CDR1 is LNHDA and CDR2 is SQIVND (reference sequence). The CDR3 totals 15 residues. V gave up 7 bases and J gave up 0 bases, with 13 bases separating them. The chain's CDR3 is CASTPGAYSNQPQHF. The DNA for the CDR3 is TGTGCCAGTACACCCGGGGCGTATAGCAATCAGCCCCAGCATTTT.

DNA of the CDR3: TGTGCCAGCAGTCGGGACAGCGTTAATGAAAAACTGTTTTTT. Translating it yields CASSRDSVNEKLFF. The chain carries TRBV28 and TRBJ1-4; TRBD1 aligns across 7 bases. V trimming: 5 bases; J trimming: 4 bases; junction bases outside the gene matches: 4. Germline V gene lookup returns CDR1 MDHEN and CDR2 SYDVKM. CDR3 length equals 14 residues. The full variable domain, in which reference TRBV28 and TRBJ1-4 provide the parts outside the CDR3, is DVKVTQSSRYLVKRTGEKVFLECVQDMDHENMFWYRQDPGLGLRLIYFSYDVKMKEKGDIPEGYSVSREKKERFSLILESASTNQTSMYLCASSRDSVNEKLFFGSGTQLSVL.

This chain links TRBV18 with TRBJ2-3; 11 positions agree with TRBD2. CDR3 length: 17 residues. Germline CDR1 KGHSH, CDR2 LQKENI. The junction had 6 bases not matched to a gene; V was cut back by 3 bases and J by 1 base. The CDR3 region is CASSPGTSGLGTDTQYF. In DNA, the CDR3 is TGTGCCAGCTCACCCGGGACTAGCGGCCTCGGCACAGATACGCAGTATTTT.

The chain employs TRBV6-2 or TRBV6-3 and TRBJ2-5; unclear D gene. V was trimmed by 0 bases and J by 4 bases, leaving 3 bases between them. Germline assignment: CDR1 MNHEY and CDR2 SVGEGT. This CDR3 spans 12 amino acids. The CDR3 DNA is TGTGCCAGCAGTTACTCGTCAGAGACCCAGTACTTC. Translating it yields CASSYSSETQYF.

This chain joins TRBV2 and TRBJ2-1; TRBD2 might be the D (6 bases). In germline, CDR1 is SNHLY, CDR2 FYNNEI. CDR3 size: 17 residues. V was pared by 5 bases and J by 5 bases, with 22 bases between. The CDR3 is CASSYVAAGSFDNEQFF. CDR3 in DNA: TGTGCCAGCAGTTACGTGGCTGCGGGGTCATTTGACAATGAGCAGTTCTTC.

The rearrangement joins TRBV19 to TRBJ1-2; weak D call: TRBD1 (6 bases). In germline, CDR1 is LNHDA, CDR2 SQIVND (reference sequence). V dropped 2 bases and J dropped 7 bases, with 20 bases sitting between them. The length of the CDR3 is 16 residues. The CDR3 sequence is CASSILGGLEPFGYTF. Written as DNA, the CDR3 is TGTGCCAGTAGTATACTCGGGGGGCTGGAACCTTTTGGCTACACCTTC.

This clone was seen just once. The chain recombines TRBV7-2 with TRBJ2-1; TRBD2 agrees at 11 bases. V trimming: 5 bases; J trimming: 7 bases; junction bases outside the gene matches: 10. The germline CDR1 and CDR2 sequences are SGHTA and FQGNSA. The CDR3 loop spans 16 amino acids. CDR3 nucleotide sequence: TGTGCCAGCAGCCCCTTAGCGGGAGGGCCGGTTAATGAGCAGTTCTTC. As protein: CASSPLAGGPVNEQFF.

This chain connects TRBV29-1 to TRBJ2-1; 11 nucleotides align to TRBD1. Germline CDR1 SQVTM, CDR2 ANQGSEA. With V trimmed by 6 bases and J by 14 bases, 9 bases remained unmatched. The CDR3 contains 12 residues. This CDR3 is CSVSRDRGREFF. CDR3 coding DNA: TGCAGCGTAAGCCGGGACAGGGGGAGGGAGTTCTTC.

The DNA for the CDR3 is TGTGCCAGCTCACCACCGGCGAGGGGCTGGGAGACCCAGTACTTC. Protein: CASSPPARGWETQYF. This chain uses TRBV18 with TRBJ2-5; the D call may be TRBD1 or TRBD2 (5 bases each). V dropped 0 bases and J dropped 5 bases, with 13 bases sitting between them. The CDR3 length is 15 residues. Germline CDR1 reads KGHSH; CDR2 reads LQKENI.

This chain connects TRBV6-5 to TRBJ2-1; 9 bases map to TRBD1. Germline CDR1 is MNHEY and CDR2 is SVGAGI. Trimming at V came to 6 bases and at J to 5 bases, leaving 2 bases not matched to a gene. CDR3 length: 13 residues. The DNA for the CDR3 is TGTGCCAGCAGAAGACAGGGGGACAATGAGCAGTTCTTC. This gives the protein CASRRQGDNEQFF.

V gene TRBV5-1 combines with J gene TRBJ1-1; D is undetermined. Germline CDR1 and CDR2: SGHRS and YFSETQ. V was trimmed by 2 bases and J by 3 bases, leaving 17 bases between them. The CDR3 contains 16 residues. The CDR3 nucleotides read TGCGCCAGCAGCTTCGAGGCCAGGACTGTTTACACTGAAGCTTTCTTT. It translates to CASSFEARTVYTEAFF.

The genes are TRBV27 and TRBJ2-1; D gene ambiguous. The CDR3 contains 13 residues. V lost 4 bases to trimming and J lost 4 bases, with 8 bases between them. Germline lookup yields CDR1 MNHEY and CDR2 SMNVEV (reference sequence). The chain's CDR3 is CASSWAEYNEQFF. In DNA, the CDR3 is TGTGCCAGCAGTTGGGCAGAATACAATGAGCAGTTCTTC.